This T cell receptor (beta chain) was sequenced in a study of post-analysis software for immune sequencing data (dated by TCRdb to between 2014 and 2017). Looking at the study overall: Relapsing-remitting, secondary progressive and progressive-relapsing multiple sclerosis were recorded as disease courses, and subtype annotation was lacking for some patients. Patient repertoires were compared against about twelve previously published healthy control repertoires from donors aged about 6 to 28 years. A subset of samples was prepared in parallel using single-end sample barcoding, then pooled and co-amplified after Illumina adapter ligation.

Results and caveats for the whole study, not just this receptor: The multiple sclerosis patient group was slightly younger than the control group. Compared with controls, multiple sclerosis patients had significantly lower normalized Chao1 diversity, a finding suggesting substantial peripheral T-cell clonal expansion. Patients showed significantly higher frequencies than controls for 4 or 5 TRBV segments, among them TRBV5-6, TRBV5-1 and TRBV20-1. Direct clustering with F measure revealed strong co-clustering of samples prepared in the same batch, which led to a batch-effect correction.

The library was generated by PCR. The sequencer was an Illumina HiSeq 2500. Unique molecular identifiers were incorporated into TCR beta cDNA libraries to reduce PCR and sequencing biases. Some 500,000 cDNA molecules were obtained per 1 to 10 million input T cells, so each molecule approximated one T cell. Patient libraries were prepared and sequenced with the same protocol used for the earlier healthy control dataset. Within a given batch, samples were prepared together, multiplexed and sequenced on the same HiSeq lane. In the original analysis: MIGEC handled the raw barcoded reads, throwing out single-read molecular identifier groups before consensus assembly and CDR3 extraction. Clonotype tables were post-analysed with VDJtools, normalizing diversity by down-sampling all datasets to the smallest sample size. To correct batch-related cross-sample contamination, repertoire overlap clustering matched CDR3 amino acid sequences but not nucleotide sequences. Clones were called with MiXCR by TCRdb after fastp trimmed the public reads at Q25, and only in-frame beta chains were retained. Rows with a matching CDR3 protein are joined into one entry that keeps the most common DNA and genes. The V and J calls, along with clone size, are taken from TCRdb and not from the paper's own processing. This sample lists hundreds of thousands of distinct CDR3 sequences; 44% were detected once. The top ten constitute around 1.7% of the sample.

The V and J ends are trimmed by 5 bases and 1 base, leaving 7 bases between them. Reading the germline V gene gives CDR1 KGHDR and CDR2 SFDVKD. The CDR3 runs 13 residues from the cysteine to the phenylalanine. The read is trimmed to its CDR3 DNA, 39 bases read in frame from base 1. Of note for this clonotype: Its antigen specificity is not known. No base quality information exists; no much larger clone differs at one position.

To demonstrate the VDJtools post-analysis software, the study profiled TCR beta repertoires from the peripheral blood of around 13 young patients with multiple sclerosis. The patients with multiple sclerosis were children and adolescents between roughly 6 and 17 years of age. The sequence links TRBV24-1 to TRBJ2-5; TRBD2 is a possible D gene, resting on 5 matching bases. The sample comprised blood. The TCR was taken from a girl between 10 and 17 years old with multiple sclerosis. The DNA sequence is TGTGCCACCAGTGGAGGGTCCCAAGAGACCCAGTACTTC. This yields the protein CATSGGSQETQYF.